Listed below are T cell receptor beta chains from one sample, sequenced in a study of OX40 agonist ivuxolimab in advanced cancers. TCRdb's table, derived via immunoSEQ multiplex PCR, lists solely in-frame clones and lacks some. Of approximately 89,000 clones listed, approximately 91% are singletons. The starting material was CD4+ or CD8+ T cells sorted from blood, obtained in a trial of the OX40 agonist ivuxolimab. These receptors were taken from an adult with an advanced solid tumor such as melanoma, head and neck, liver or kidney cancer. Each CDR3 is given with its conserved first and last residue. A D gene is named only where the DNA matches it firmly. Rows may omit the clone size; those that give it use once, few, many or a size class.

d_call: TRBD1; j_call: TRBJ1-6; clone_size: .; v_call: TRBV7-9; cdr3_nt: TGTGCCAGCAGCCGGACCGGGACAGGGAATTCACCCCTCCACTTT; cdr3_aa: CASSRTGTGNSPLHF
d_call: .; j_call: TRBJ2-5; clone_size: .; v_call: TRBV7-2; cdr3_nt: TGTGCCAGCAGCTTCTCCCTCCCCGGCAGGGAGACCCAGTACTTC; cdr3_aa: CASSFSLPGRETQYF
d_call: .; j_call: TRBJ1-1; clone_size: .; v_call: TRBV28; cdr3_nt: TGTGCCAGCAGTTTACAGGGAAGGACTGAAGCTTTCTTT; cdr3_aa: CASSLQGRTEAFF
d_call: .; j_call: TRBJ2-3; clone_size: .; v_call: TRBV29-1; cdr3_nt: TGCAGCGTAACTACTCGCGGGGCCACAGATACGCAGTATTTT; cdr3_aa: CSVTTRGATDTQYF
d_call: TRBD1; j_call: TRBJ2-6; clone_size: .; v_call: TRBV5-1; cdr3_nt: TGCGCCAGCAGCTTGGAATGGCAGGGGGTTGGGGCCAACGTCCTGACTTTC; cdr3_aa: CASSLEWQGVGANVLTF
d_call: .; j_call: TRBJ2-5; clone_size: .; v_call: TRBV5-1; cdr3_nt: TGCGCCAGCAGCTTGGCGCCCCCGGGAGAGACCCAGTACTTC; cdr3_aa: CASSLAPPGETQYF
d_call: .; j_call: TRBJ2-2; clone_size: .; v_call: TRBV12-2; cdr3_nt: TGTGCAAGTCGCTTTCACCCGGCGTCGGGCGCTACTCCAAGCACCGGGGAGCTGTTTTTT; cdr3_aa: CASRFHPASGATPSTGELFF
d_call: .; j_call: TRBJ2-6; clone_size: .; v_call: TRBV21-1; cdr3_nt: TGTGCCAGCAGCGAGGGGGCTGGGGCCAACGTCCTGACTTTC; cdr3_aa: CASSEGAGANVLTF
d_call: TRBD1; j_call: TRBJ1-1; clone_size: .; v_call: TRBV7-8; cdr3_nt: TGTGCCAGCAGCTTAGTGCAGGGGGCAGGGGACACTGAAGCTTTCTTT; cdr3_aa: CASSLVQGAGDTEAFF
d_call: .; j_call: TRBJ1-2; clone_size: .; v_call: TRBV18; cdr3_nt: TGTACCAGCTCACCATCGGGGGACATTTACGGCACCTTC; cdr3_aa: CTSSPSGDIYGTF
d_call: .; j_call: TRBJ1-2; clone_size: .; v_call: TRBV6-5; cdr3_nt: TGTGCCAGCAGCGTCCGGGACAACTATGGCTACACCTTC; cdr3_aa: CASSVRDNYGYTF
d_call: .; j_call: TRBJ2-5; clone_size: .; v_call: TRBV5-4; cdr3_nt: TGTGCCAGCAGCTTGGGGACAGAAGAGACCCAGTACTTC; cdr3_aa: CASSLGTEETQYF
d_call: .; j_call: TRBJ1-2; clone_size: .; v_call: TRBV5-1; cdr3_nt: TGCGCCAGCAGCTTGAGGGGCGGGGACTATGGCTACACCTTC; cdr3_aa: CASSLRGGDYGYTF
d_call: TRBD1; j_call: TRBJ2-7; clone_size: .; v_call: TRBV30; cdr3_nt: TGTGCCTGGAACTTACAGGGGGCTAACGAGCAGTACTTC; cdr3_aa: CAWNLQGANEQYF
d_call: .; j_call: TRBJ1-3; clone_size: .; v_call: TRBV6-5; cdr3_nt: TGTGCCAGCAGTTACAGGGGCACAAACTCTGGAAACACCATATATTTT; cdr3_aa: CASSYRGTNSGNTIYF
d_call: .; j_call: TRBJ2-7; clone_size: .; v_call: TRBV19; cdr3_nt: TGTGCCAGTAGTCGACAGGGAGGGAGCGAGCAGTACTTC; cdr3_aa: CASSRQGGSEQYF
d_call: .; j_call: TRBJ2-7; clone_size: .; v_call: TRBV7-6; cdr3_nt: TGTGCCAGCAGCACCCCCCACGGGCGGGAGCAGTACTTC; cdr3_aa: CASSTPHGREQYF
d_call: .; j_call: TRBJ1-2; clone_size: .; v_call: TRBV28; cdr3_nt: TGTGCCAGCAGTCTCGCGCGAGTTTATGGCTACACCTTC; cdr3_aa: CASSLARVYGYTF
d_call: .; j_call: TRBJ1-2; clone_size: few; v_call: TRBV6-6; cdr3_nt: TGTGCCAGCAGTTACCCCGCGACGGTTAACTATGGCTACACCTTC; cdr3_aa: CASSYPATVNYGYTF
d_call: TRBD1; j_call: TRBJ1-5; clone_size: .; v_call: TRBV19; cdr3_nt: TGTGCCAGTAGAACTACAGGGGATAGCAATCAGCCCCAGCATTTT; cdr3_aa: CASRTTGDSNQPQHF
d_call: .; j_call: TRBJ2-1; clone_size: .; v_call: TRBV6-1; cdr3_nt: TGTGCCAGCACCAGGGGTGGGGCTCCCGACAATGAGCAGTTCTTC; cdr3_aa: CASTRGGAPDNEQFF
d_call: TRBD2; j_call: TRBJ2-7; clone_size: .; v_call: TRBV7-2; cdr3_nt: TGTGCCAGCACCCAAGGGGAGGCTAGCGGATATTACGAGCAGTACTTC; cdr3_aa: CASTQGEASGYYEQYF
d_call: TRBD1; j_call: TRBJ1-1; clone_size: .; v_call: TRBV19; cdr3_nt: TGTGCCAGTAACCCGACAGGGAGAGGGACTGAAGCTTTCTTT; cdr3_aa: CASNPTGRGTEAFF
d_call: TRBD1; j_call: TRBJ1-4; clone_size: once; v_call: TRBV6-5; cdr3_nt: TGTGCCAGCAGGCAAGGGGGCGTAACGGAAAAACTGTTTTTT; cdr3_aa: CASRQGGVTEKLFF
d_call: TRBD2; j_call: TRBJ2-1; clone_size: few; v_call: TRBV27; cdr3_nt: TGTGCCAGCAGTTTGCAGACTAGCGGACCCGTTTGGTACAATGAGCAGTTCTTC; cdr3_aa: CASSLQTSGPVWYNEQFF
d_call: .; j_call: TRBJ2-5; clone_size: .; v_call: TRBV7-9; cdr3_nt: TGTGCCAGCAGTCAGATCGGGGGAGTAGGAGAGACCCAGTACTTC; cdr3_aa: CASSQIGGVGETQYF
d_call: TRBD1; j_call: TRBJ1-5; clone_size: .; v_call: TRBV7-2; cdr3_nt: TGTGCCAGCAGCTTTGGTACAGCAGGGGGTCAGCCCCAGCATTTT; cdr3_aa: CASSFGTAGGQPQHF
d_call: TRBD1; j_call: TRBJ1-5; clone_size: .; v_call: TRBV2; cdr3_nt: TGTGCCAGCAGACAGACAGGGGCGAACGATCAGCCCCAGCATTTT; cdr3_aa: CASRQTGANDQPQHF
d_call: TRBD1; j_call: TRBJ2-7; clone_size: .; v_call: TRBV10-3; cdr3_nt: TGTGCCATCACCGAAAACAGGGGAATTCACGAGCAGTACTTC; cdr3_aa: CAITENRGIHEQYF
d_call: TRBD1; j_call: TRBJ2-6; clone_size: .; v_call: TRBV19; cdr3_nt: TGTGCCAGTAGTCCGGGGGACAGGGCTACGGGGGCCAACGTCCTGACTTTC; cdr3_aa: CASSPGDRATGANVLTF
d_call: TRBD1; j_call: TRBJ1-6; clone_size: .; v_call: TRBV7-9; cdr3_nt: TGTGCCAGCAGCTTAACAGGGGAAGGATCACCCCTCCACTTT; cdr3_aa: CASSLTGEGSPLHF
d_call: TRBD2; j_call: TRBJ2-3; clone_size: .; v_call: TRBV28; cdr3_nt: TGTGCCAGCGGCCCGGGACTAGCAACAGATACGCAGTATTTT; cdr3_aa: CASGPGLATDTQYF
d_call: .; j_call: TRBJ2-3; clone_size: .; v_call: TRBV19; cdr3_nt: TGTGCCAGTAGTATCGGGACAGATACGCAGTATTTT; cdr3_aa: CASSIGTDTQYF
d_call: .; j_call: TRBJ2-1; clone_size: .; v_call: TRBV28; cdr3_nt: TGTGCCACAGAGAGTACCGACTCCTACAATGAGCAGTTCTTC; cdr3_aa: CATESTDSYNEQFF
d_call: .; j_call: TRBJ2-7; clone_size: .; v_call: TRBV11-2; cdr3_nt: TGTGCCAGCAGCTTAGGGGGGGTTATTACCTACGAGCAGTACTTC; cdr3_aa: CASSLGGVITYEQYF
d_call: .; j_call: TRBJ2-3; clone_size: .; v_call: TRBV10-3; cdr3_nt: TGTGCCATCAGTGAAGACATAATCACAGATACGCAGTATTTT; cdr3_aa: CAISEDIITDTQYF
d_call: .; j_call: TRBJ1-5; clone_size: .; v_call: TRBV18; cdr3_nt: TGTGCCAGCTCACAGGGTAGCAATCAGCCCCAGCATTTT; cdr3_aa: CASSQGSNQPQHF
d_call: .; j_call: TRBJ2-1; clone_size: .; v_call: TRBV29-1; cdr3_nt: TGCAGCGTTGGCAGAACGGTGGGTCTTTACAATGAGCAGTTCTTC; cdr3_aa: CSVGRTVGLYNEQFF
d_call: TRBD2; j_call: TRBJ2-3; clone_size: .; v_call: TRBV18; cdr3_nt: TGTGCCAGCTCCCGCGGACTAGCGGAACAAACAGATACGCAGTATTTT; cdr3_aa: CASSRGLAEQTDTQYF
d_call: TRBD2; j_call: TRBJ2-1; clone_size: .; v_call: TRBV10-3; cdr3_nt: TGTGCCATCAGTGAGTCAGCTAGCGGGGGGGCCAATGAGCAGTTCTTC; cdr3_aa: CAISESASGGANEQFF
d_call: .; j_call: TRBJ1-2; clone_size: .; v_call: TRBV5-5; cdr3_nt: TGTGCCAGCAGCTTGGACTGGGGCAGGGCGGGAGGCTACACCTTC; cdr3_aa: CASSLDWGRAGGYTF
d_call: TRBD1; j_call: TRBJ2-4; clone_size: .; v_call: TRBV28; cdr3_nt: TGTGCCAGCAGTTTCGAACAGGGGGCCAAAAACATTCAGTACTTC; cdr3_aa: CASSFEQGAKNIQYF
d_call: .; j_call: TRBJ1-2; clone_size: .; v_call: TRBV28; cdr3_nt: TGTGCCAGCACTAGTGGCCCGACGGGCCTCTATGGCTACACCTTC; cdr3_aa: CASTSGPTGLYGYTF
d_call: TRBD2; j_call: TRBJ2-3; clone_size: .; v_call: TRBV7-8; cdr3_nt: TGTGCCAGCAGCTTTACTAGCGGGGGGGCAGATACGCAGTATTTT; cdr3_aa: CASSFTSGGADTQYF
d_call: .; j_call: TRBJ1-4; clone_size: .; v_call: TRBV7-2; cdr3_nt: TGTGCCAGCAGCTTAGCGCAGGTGACACGGCTGTCGCAGAAACTGTTTTTT; cdr3_aa: CASSLAQVTRLSQKLFF
d_call: .; j_call: TRBJ2-1; clone_size: .; v_call: TRBV28; cdr3_nt: TGTGCCAGCAGACCCCCGGGCGCGCCTACGCGGCATGAGCAGTTCTTC; cdr3_aa: CASRPPGAPTRHEQFF